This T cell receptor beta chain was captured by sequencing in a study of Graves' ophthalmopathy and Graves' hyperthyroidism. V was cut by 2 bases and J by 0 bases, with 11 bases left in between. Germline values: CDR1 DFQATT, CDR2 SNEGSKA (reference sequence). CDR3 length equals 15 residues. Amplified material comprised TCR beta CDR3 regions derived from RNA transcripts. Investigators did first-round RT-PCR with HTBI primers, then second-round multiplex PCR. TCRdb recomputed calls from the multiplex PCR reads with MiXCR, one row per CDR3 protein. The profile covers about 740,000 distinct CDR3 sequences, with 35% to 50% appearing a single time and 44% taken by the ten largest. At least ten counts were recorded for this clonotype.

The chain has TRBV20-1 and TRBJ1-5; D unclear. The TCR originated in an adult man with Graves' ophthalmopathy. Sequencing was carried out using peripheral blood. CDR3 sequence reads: CSARRVGNSNQPQHF. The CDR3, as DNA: TGCAGTGCTAGAAGAGTAGGAAATAGCAATCAGCCCCAGCATTTT.